This TCR beta chain originates from a study of T cell responses to AZD1222 COVID-19 vaccine. The overall study: Analysis merged second doses at about 4 or about 12 weeks. Study results and limitations: Reportedly, close to half of spike-specific TCRs are directed against unmutated variant regions.

Clones were read by immunoSEQ multiplex PCR, and TCRdb kept only the in-frame ones, dropping some. The data contain some 120,000 clones, more than 70% of them seen just once; the ten biggest clones take up 9.5% to 15%. Notes on this clone: Its specificity is not known.

The V segment lost 7 bases and the J segment 7 bases; nucleotides outside the gene matches: 13. Germline V lookup: CDR1 KGHDR, CDR2 SFDVKD. This CDR3 region has 16 residues. This chain connects TRBV24-1 to TRBJ2-1, with TRBD2 matching 9 bases. This receptor was obtained from an adult in good health. Sample: peripheral blood, taken on day 0 of AZD1222 vaccination. The CDR3 bases are TGTGCCACCAGACCGAAAGGGACTAGCCTGGTGAATGAGCAGTTCTTC. It translates to CATRPKGTSLVNEQFF.